This T cell receptor (beta chain) was identified in a study of OX40 agonist ivuxolimab in advanced cancers. The CDR3 length is 13 residues. Trimming took off 1 base at V and 6 bases at J, with 9 bases between the two ends. Germline CDR1 is SGHNT and CDR2 is YENEEA. Sequencing used immunoSEQ multiplex PCR; TCRdb keeps in-frame clones, though not all of them. Of fewer than 55,000 clones detected, 84% appear once; the ten largest clones hold over 1.5%. The source was CD4+ or CD8+ T cells sorted from blood, collected in a trial of the OX40 agonist ivuxolimab. The receptor was isolated from an adult with an advanced solid tumor such as melanoma, head and neck, liver or kidney cancer. The chain combines TRBV11-3 with TRBJ1-1, with no clear D. For the CDR3, the DNA is TGTGCCAGCAGCTTAGGGACCGTCGCTGAAGCTTTCTTT. Its protein is CASSLGTVAEAFF.